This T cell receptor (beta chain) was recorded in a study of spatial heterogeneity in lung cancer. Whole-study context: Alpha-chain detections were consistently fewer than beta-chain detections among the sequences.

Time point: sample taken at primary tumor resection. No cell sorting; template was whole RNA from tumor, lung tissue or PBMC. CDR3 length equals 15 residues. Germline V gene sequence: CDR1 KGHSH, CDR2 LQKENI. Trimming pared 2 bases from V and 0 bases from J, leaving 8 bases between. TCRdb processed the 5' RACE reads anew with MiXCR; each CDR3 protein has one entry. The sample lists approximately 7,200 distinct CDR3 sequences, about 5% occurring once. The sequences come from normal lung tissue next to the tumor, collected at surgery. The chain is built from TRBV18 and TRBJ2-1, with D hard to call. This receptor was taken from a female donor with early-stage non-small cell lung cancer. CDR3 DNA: TGTGCCAGCTCACCAAGTGGCCTCTCCTACAATGAGCAGTTCTTC. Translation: CASSPSGLSYNEQFF.